This is a list of T cell receptor beta chains from one sample in a study of shared clonotypes between healthy human individuals. Assay used: immunoSEQ multiplex PCR; TCRdb lists only in-frame clones, some missing. The data hold fewer than 3 million clones, with around 92% observed a single time. The sample taken for sequencing was naive CD4+ T cells from PBMCs. The source of these receptors is a man aged 18 to 30 in good health. Some clones in this sample may be carry-over from other donors' samples. Each CDR3 is given with its conserved first and last residue. A D gene is named only where the DNA matches it firmly. Clone sizes are given selectively: once, few, many, or a class where the clone is expanded.

CDR3nt: TGTGCCAGCTCACCACGTCCCGGGACTAGCGTCCAGCGGGTCAGCACAGATACGCAGTATTTT
CDR3aa: CASSPRPGTSVQRVSTDTQYF
len: 21
j_gene: TRBJ2-3
d_gene: TRBD2
v_gene: TRBV18
abundance: NA

CDR3nt: TGCGCCAGCAGCTCCCGGGACAGTACCGAAAAACTGTTTTTT
CDR3aa: CASSSRDSTEKLFF
len: 14
j_gene: TRBJ1-4
d_gene: TRBD1
v_gene: TRBV5-1
abundance: NA

CDR3nt: TGTGCCAGCAGCCCGCGACAGGGAAACACCGGGGAGCTGTTTTTT
CDR3aa: CASSPRQGNTGELFF
len: 15
j_gene: TRBJ2-2
d_gene: TRBD1
v_gene: TRBV11-3
abundance: NA

CDR3nt: TGCGCCCGCACCCGCGCCGGGACAGGGCCCTACGAGCAGTACTTC
CDR3aa: CARTRAGTGPYEQYF
len: 15
j_gene: TRBJ2-7
d_gene: TRBD1
v_gene: TRBV10-1
abundance: NA

CDR3nt: TGTGCCAGCAACATCGACTCCTACAATGAGCAGTTCTTC
CDR3aa: CASNIDSYNEQFF
len: 13
j_gene: TRBJ2-1
d_gene: NA
v_gene: TRBV6-1
abundance: NA

CDR3nt: TGCAGCGTTTCAGGGCGGAATACCTACGAGCAGTACTTC
CDR3aa: CSVSGRNTYEQYF
len: 13
j_gene: TRBJ2-7
d_gene: NA
v_gene: TRBV29-1
abundance: once

CDR3nt: TGTGCCAGCAGCCAAGGGCCGTCAGGGGCTGGAAACACCATATATTTT
CDR3aa: CASSQGPSGAGNTIYF
len: 16
j_gene: TRBJ1-3
d_gene: NA
v_gene: TRBV4-2
abundance: NA

CDR3nt: TGCGCCAGCAATCGGGACAGCACAGATACGCAGTATTTT
CDR3aa: CASNRDSTDTQYF
len: 13
j_gene: TRBJ2-3
d_gene: NA
v_gene: TRBV5-1
abundance: NA

CDR3nt: TGTGCCAGCGGTTTCGCTAGCGGGACAGTGGGCGAGCAGTACTTC
CDR3aa: CASGFASGTVGEQYF
len: 15
j_gene: TRBJ2-7
d_gene: TRBD2
v_gene: TRBV7-9
abundance: NA

CDR3nt: TGTGCCAGCAGCTGGAGGGGGGGTGAGGAGACCCAGTACTTC
CDR3aa: CASSWRGGEETQYF
len: 14
j_gene: TRBJ2-5
d_gene: NA
v_gene: TRBV7-2
abundance: NA

CDR3nt: TGTGCCAGCAGTGAAGAAGAGACCCAGTACTTC
CDR3aa: CASSEEETQYF
len: 11
j_gene: TRBJ2-5
d_gene: NA
v_gene: TRBV6-1
abundance: NA

CDR3nt: TGTGCCAGCAGCTTAACCCGTGGAGACAGGGGTTCGCCCTCTGGAAACACCATATATTTT
CDR3aa: CASSLTRGDRGSPSGNTIYF
len: 20
j_gene: TRBJ1-3
d_gene: TRBD1
v_gene: TRBV9
abundance: NA

CDR3nt: TGTGCCAGCAGCTCAAGGGGGGGCAATCAGCCCCAGCATTTT
CDR3aa: CASSSRGGNQPQHF
len: 14
j_gene: TRBJ1-5
d_gene: NA
v_gene: TRBV9
abundance: NA

CDR3nt: TGTGCCAGCAGTTTCAGCGGGAGGGCCTTCGAGCAGTACTTC
CDR3aa: CASSFSGRAFEQYF
len: 14
j_gene: TRBJ2-7
d_gene: TRBD2
v_gene: TRBV28
abundance: NA

CDR3nt: TGTGCCAGCAAGGGGCAGGGACAACTGAACACTGAAGCTTTCTTT
CDR3aa: CASKGQGQLNTEAFF
len: 15
j_gene: TRBJ1-1
d_gene: NA
v_gene: TRBV6-5
abundance: NA

CDR3nt: TGTGCCAGTTCGCCGAACCAGGGGGGAGAGCAGTTCTTC
CDR3aa: CASSPNQGGEQFF
len: 13
j_gene: TRBJ2-1
d_gene: NA
v_gene: TRBV7-3
abundance: NA

CDR3nt: TGTGCCAGCTCACCCCTGACCGCTACCTACGAGCAGTACTTC
CDR3aa: CASSPLTATYEQYF
len: 14
j_gene: TRBJ2-7
d_gene: NA
v_gene: TRBV18
abundance: NA

CDR3nt: TGTGCCAGCAGCCAAACCCAGGGGCGAGGTCATGGCTACACCTTC
CDR3aa: CASSQTQGRGHGYTF
len: 15
j_gene: TRBJ1-2
d_gene: NA
v_gene: TRBV11-2
abundance: NA

CDR3nt: TGCGCCACTCCGAGGCAGGGAGGGGGGTACGGCCACGAGCAGTACTTC
CDR3aa: CATPRQGGGYGHEQYF
len: 16
j_gene: TRBJ2-7
d_gene: NA
v_gene: TRBV10-1
abundance: NA

CDR3nt: TGTGCCAGCAGCCGAAATGGGCAGGGGTTATCTGAAGCTTTCTTT
CDR3aa: CASSRNGQGLSEAFF
len: 15
j_gene: TRBJ1-1
d_gene: NA
v_gene: TRBV7-2
abundance: NA

CDR3nt: TGTGCCAGCTCCTCTCAAGGGCAGACTTATAACTATGGCTACACCTTC
CDR3aa: CASSSQGQTYNYGYTF
len: 16
j_gene: TRBJ1-2
d_gene: NA
v_gene: TRBV18
abundance: NA

CDR3nt: TGTGCCAGCAGACAACCAGGGGGGACTGAAGCTTTCTTT
CDR3aa: CASRQPGGTEAFF
len: 13
j_gene: TRBJ1-1
d_gene: TRBD1
v_gene: TRBV6-5
abundance: NA

CDR3nt: TGTGCCAGCAGTGAAGGGGGGAACTATGGCTACACCTTC
CDR3aa: CASSEGGNYGYTF
len: 13
j_gene: TRBJ1-2
d_gene: NA
v_gene: TRBV25-1
abundance: NA

CDR3nt: TGCGCCAGCAGCTTGGTCGGAACCTATGGCTACACCTTC
CDR3aa: CASSLVGTYGYTF
len: 13
j_gene: TRBJ1-2
d_gene: NA
v_gene: TRBV5-1
abundance: NA

CDR3nt: TGTGCCAGCAGGGTCGGCGGCAGCGACTATGGCTACACCTTC
CDR3aa: CASRVGGSDYGYTF
len: 14
j_gene: TRBJ1-2
d_gene: NA
v_gene: TRBV28
abundance: once

CDR3nt: TGTGCCAGCAGCGTGACAGGGAGGGAAGCTTTCTTT
CDR3aa: CASSVTGREAFF
len: 12
j_gene: TRBJ1-1
d_gene: TRBD1
v_gene: TRBV7-2
abundance: NA

CDR3nt: TGCGCCAGCAGCCTTGGACAGCTAAACACCGGGGAGCTGTTTTTT
CDR3aa: CASSLGQLNTGELFF
len: 15
j_gene: TRBJ2-2
d_gene: NA
v_gene: TRBV5-1
abundance: NA

CDR3nt: TGTGCCAGCAGTACGAATGGAAACTATGGCTACACCTTC
CDR3aa: CASSTNGNYGYTF
len: 13
j_gene: TRBJ1-2
d_gene: NA
v_gene: TRBV2
abundance: NA

CDR3nt: TGTGCCAGCAGCGTATCCCAAGGAACTGGCTACACCTTC
CDR3aa: CASSVSQGTGYTF
len: 13
j_gene: TRBJ1-2
d_gene: NA
v_gene: TRBV9
abundance: few

CDR3nt: TGCGCCAGCAGCCTAGGGACGGGGGACACTGAAGCTTTCTTT
CDR3aa: CASSLGTGDTEAFF
len: 14
j_gene: TRBJ1-1
d_gene: NA
v_gene: TRBV5-1
abundance: NA

CDR3nt: TGCAGCGTGACAGGGAGCGCTGGCTACACCTTC
CDR3aa: CSVTGSAGYTF
len: 11
j_gene: TRBJ1-2
d_gene: TRBD1
v_gene: TRBV29-1
abundance: NA

CDR3nt: TGTGCCAGCAGTTACTCGCGCAGGGGCCCCTATGGCTACACCTTC
CDR3aa: CASSYSRRGPYGYTF
len: 15
j_gene: TRBJ1-2
d_gene: NA
v_gene: TRBV6-5
abundance: NA

CDR3nt: TGTGCCTTTTCGGGGCAGGTGCCCGTTGGGCAGTACTTC
CDR3aa: CAFSGQVPVGQYF
len: 13
j_gene: TRBJ2-7
d_gene: NA
v_gene: TRBV2
abundance: NA

CDR3nt: TGTGCCAGTAGTATATCCCGACATACGAACACCGGGGAGCTGTTTTTT
CDR3aa: CASSISRHTNTGELFF
len: 16
j_gene: TRBJ2-2
d_gene: NA
v_gene: TRBV19
abundance: NA

CDR3nt: TGTGCCAGCAGCATGACTAGCGGAGGCACAGATACGCAGTATTTT
CDR3aa: CASSMTSGGTDTQYF
len: 15
j_gene: TRBJ2-3
d_gene: TRBD2
v_gene: TRBV7-3
abundance: NA

CDR3nt: TGTGCCTGGACAGGCCCACTCTCTGGGGCCAACGTCCTGACTTTC
CDR3aa: CAWTGPLSGANVLTF
len: 15
j_gene: TRBJ2-6
d_gene: NA
v_gene: TRBV30
abundance: NA

CDR3nt: TGTGCCAGCAGAACCGGATCAGAGACCCAGTACTTC
CDR3aa: CASRTGSETQYF
len: 12
j_gene: TRBJ2-5
d_gene: NA
v_gene: TRBV2
abundance: NA

CDR3nt: TGTGCCAGCAGTTGGCGACCGGGACTGAGTTACGAGCAGTACTTC
CDR3aa: CASSWRPGLSYEQYF
len: 15
j_gene: TRBJ2-7
d_gene: NA
v_gene: TRBV6-6
abundance: NA

CDR3nt: TGTGCCAGCAGCCGGGACCGCCGCGCGGGAGATACGCAGTATTTT
CDR3aa: CASSRDRRAGDTQYF
len: 15
j_gene: TRBJ2-3
d_gene: NA
v_gene: TRBV9
abundance: NA

CDR3nt: TGTGCCAGCAGTTTAGTCGGGAAGCCCCAGCATTTT
CDR3aa: CASSLVGKPQHF
len: 12
j_gene: TRBJ1-5
d_gene: NA
v_gene: TRBV28
abundance: NA

CDR3nt: TGTGCCAGCAGCGTAGCTCAACAGGCTACTGGAAACACCATATATTTT
CDR3aa: CASSVAQQATGNTIYF
len: 16
j_gene: TRBJ1-3
d_gene: NA
v_gene: TRBV9
abundance: NA

CDR3nt: TGTGCCAGCAGGGAGGGACTAGCGGCTGTAGAGACCCAGTACTTC
CDR3aa: CASREGLAAVETQYF
len: 15
j_gene: TRBJ2-5
d_gene: TRBD2
v_gene: TRBV28
abundance: NA

CDR3nt: TGTGCCAGCAGCTTGGAGCGGGATTACAATGAGCAGTTCTTC
CDR3aa: CASSLERDYNEQFF
len: 14
j_gene: TRBJ2-1
d_gene: TRBD2
v_gene: TRBV7-2
abundance: NA

CDR3nt: TGCGCCAGCAGCCCGGAGGGACAGGGGAGTAACACTGAAGCTTTCTTT
CDR3aa: CASSPEGQGSNTEAFF
len: 16
j_gene: TRBJ1-1
d_gene: TRBD1
v_gene: TRBV5-1
abundance: NA

CDR3nt: TGTGCCAGCAGCCTAGGGACTAGCGGGAGTACGGGCAATGAGCAGTTCTTC
CDR3aa: CASSLGTSGSTGNEQFF
len: 17
j_gene: TRBJ2-1
d_gene: TRBD2
v_gene: TRBV7-3
abundance: NA

CDR3nt: TGTGCCAGCAGTTCCGGCGGGGACACTGAAGCTTTCTTT
CDR3aa: CASSSGGDTEAFF
len: 13
j_gene: TRBJ1-1
d_gene: NA
v_gene: TRBV2
abundance: NA

CDR3nt: TGTGCCTGGAGTGTACAGAAAGAAGCTTTCTTT
CDR3aa: CAWSVQKEAFF
len: 11
j_gene: TRBJ1-1
d_gene: NA
v_gene: TRBV30
abundance: NA

CDR3nt: TGTGCCTGGAAAAGGGGGCCGGAAGAAAAACTGTTTTTT
CDR3aa: CAWKRGPEEKLFF
len: 13
j_gene: TRBJ1-4
d_gene: TRBD1
v_gene: TRBV30
abundance: once